One sample yielded the 18 T cell receptor beta chains listed below, sequenced in a study of T cells in Graves' hyperthyroidism and ophthalmopathy. RNA transcripts yielded amplified TCR beta CDR3 regions. Researchers ran a first-round RT-PCR on the TCR CDR3 using the HTBI primer set. TCRdb used MiXCR to reprocess the multiplex PCR reads, holding one entry per CDR3 protein. Here the sample spans 600,000 to 800,000 distinct CDR3 sequences, over 35% being singletons. The sample taken for sequencing was blood. These receptors were collected from a woman aged 40 to 55 with Graves' hyperthyroidism.

Ten or more counts support this clonotype. The chain uses TRBV10-3 and TRBJ2-7; the D is unclear. The CDR3 extends over 14 amino acids. Trimming cost V 4 bases and J 0 bases, with 10 bases left between them. CDR1 and CDR2 (germline): ENHRY, SYGVKD. CDR3 DNA: TGTGCCATCAGTGCCTCGACGGGCTCCTACGAGCAGTACTTC. This encodes CAISASTGSYEQYF.

The V call is TRBV10-3, the J call TRBJ2-7; unclear D gene. Trimming pared 10 bases from V and 3 bases from J, leaving 10 bases between. The CDR3 consists of 11 residues. Germline V CDR1 and CDR2: ENHRY, SYGVKD. CDR3 sequence reads: CASVASYEQYF. DNA for the CDR3: TGTGCCAGCGTGGCCAGCTACGAGCAGTACTTC.

As concerns this clonotype: A much more abundant neighbour one base away suggests this may be a read error. The V gene is TRBV24-1, the J gene TRBJ2-7; unclear D gene. Per the germline V gene, CDR1 is KGHDR and CDR2 is SFDVKD. The V end was cut by 11 bases, the J end by 7 bases, with 23 bases between. The CDR3 runs 14 residues. The CDR3 sequence is CASRINEASGEQYF. CDR3 in DNA: TGTGCCAGCCGGATAAATGAGGCATCGGGTGAGCAGTACTTC.

V gene TRBV12-3 or TRBV12-4 combines with J gene TRBJ1-2, with 8 positions matching TRBD1. The CDR3 totals 15 residues. The J segment lost 8 bases and the V segment lost 4 bases, leaving 12 bases of the junction unmatched. The CDR3 region has the DNA TGTGCCAGCAGTTATGACGAGACAGGGGTGCGGGGCTACACCTTC. Protein: CASSYDETGVRGYTF.

This clonotype came up many times. This chain links TRBV6-2 or TRBV6-3 with TRBJ1-5; D gene uncertain. The V end was cut by 2 bases, the J end by 0 bases, with 14 bases between. This CDR3 contains 17 residues. Germline V gene lookup returns CDR1 MNHEY and CDR2 SVGEGT. The DNA of the CDR3 is TGTGCCAGCAGTTACGAAGTGGAAGGGCCTAGCAATCAGCCCCAGCATTTT. Translation: CASSYEVEGPSNQPQHF.

There are many counts of this clonotype. The chain employs TRBV7-9 and TRBJ1-1, with D unclear. Between the trimmed V and J ends, which lost 1 base and 8 bases, there was a span of 8 bases. This CDR3 spans 12 amino acids. Germline lookup yields CDR1 SEHNR and CDR2 FQNEAQ (reference sequence). Here the CDR3 DNA reads TGTGCCAGCAGCTTAGTCTTCGCCGAAGCTTTCTTT. The encoded protein is CASSLVFAEAFF.

This clonotype was picked up many times. The chain has TRBV7-2 and TRBJ1-6, with D maybe TRBD1 (5 bases). The V gene's germline CDR1 is SGHTA and CDR2 FQGNSA. Trimming shortened V by 7 bases and J by 7 bases, and 11 bases separated the two germline ends. This CDR3 spans 13 amino acids. The DNA of the CDR3 is TGTGCCAGCACTAGGCAGGGAAATTCACCCCTCCACTTT. Amino acids: CASTRQGNSPLHF.

This clonotype showed up many times. The chain carries TRBV2 and TRBJ1-5; D is ambiguous. CDR3 length equals 13 residues. The V end lost 1 base, the J end lost 4 bases, and 5 bases lay between the germline ends. Germline loops: CDR1 SNHLY, CDR2 FYNNEI. CDR3 bases: TGTGCCAGCAGTGAAGACATAAATCAGCCCCAGCATTTT. Protein sequence: CASSEDINQPQHF.

The chain uses TRBV5-4 and TRBJ2-2; D is uncertain. The germline gives CDR1 SGHNT, CDR2 YYREEE (reference sequence). The germline V and J ends were trimmed by 2 bases and 7 bases, with 12 bases remaining between them. The CDR3 is 14 residues long. CDR3 in DNA: TGTGCCAGCAGCTTTAGTGGTTACCACGGGGAGCTGTTTTTT. Translating gives CASSFSGYHGELFF.

This clonotype was recorded many times. The gene calls are TRBV12-3 or TRBV12-4 and TRBJ1-2; no clear D. The V end lost 10 bases, the J end lost 6 bases, and 12 bases lay between the germline ends. There are 11 residues in the CDR3. The CDR3 DNA follows: TGTGCCACCGGGTTAGGTCATGGCTACACCTTC. Its protein product is CATGLGHGYTF.

This clonotype has only a few counts. The chain is built from TRBV2 and TRBJ1-5; 8 bases are a match to TRBD1. Germline loops: CDR1 SNHLY, CDR2 FYNNEI. The CDR3 extends over 14 amino acids. V shed 6 bases, J shed 5 bases, and the junction held 6 bases outside the gene matches. The chain's CDR3 is CASRWTGHDQPQHF. The DNA for the CDR3 is TGTGCCAGCAGGTGGACAGGGCACGATCAGCCCCAGCATTTT.

This clonotype was seen repeatedly, ten times or more. This chain connects TRBV7-8 to TRBJ2-7; 12 bases align to TRBD2. The V gene end was trimmed by 3 bases and the J gene end by 3 bases; junction bases not matched to a gene: 9. The CDR3 spans 17 residues. From germline, CDR1 is SGHVS and CDR2 FQNEAQ. CDR3 coding DNA: TGTGCCAGCAGCTTGTCTAGCGGGAGGGCCACCCTCTACGAGCAGTACTTC. Translating gives CASSLSSGRATLYEQYF.

The table lists this clonotype with many counts. J is TRBJ1-2 and V is TRBV7-8; possibly TRBD1 for D (5 bases). With 5 bases removed from V and 8 bases from J, the gap between germline ends came to 18 bases. From germline, CDR1 is SGHVS and CDR2 FQNEAQ. CDR3 size: 14 residues. The CDR3 DNA reads as TGTGCCAGCAGCACTCCGGACACGGGAGCGGGCTACACCTTC. The encoded protein is CASSTPDTGAGYTF.

This chain links TRBV19 with TRBJ1-5; D gene uncertain. CDR3 length: 14 residues. Trimming took 3 bases from V and 5 from J, leaving 11 bases between them. CDR1 and CDR2 (germline): LNHDA, SQIVND (reference sequence). DNA of the CDR3: TGTGCCAGTAGTATTCGGGTCAGCTATCAGCCCCAGCATTTT. Its translation is CASSIRVSYQPQHF.

The chain is built from TRBV5-1 and TRBJ1-1, with 7 bases matching TRBD1. Germline V gives CDR1 SGHRS, CDR2 YFSETQ. The V and J ends lost 0 bases and 3 bases, in that order; junction bases with no gene match: 5. This CDR3 is 15 amino acids long. For the CDR3, the DNA is TGCGCCAGCAGCTTGGCGGGACAGACACACACTGAAGCTTTCTTT. It encodes CASSLAGQTHTEAFF.

This clonotype was detected only once. The genes are TRBV10-3 and TRBJ2-2, with TRBD1 as a possible D gene (6 bases). This CDR3 region has 16 residues. The V end lost 2 bases, the J end lost 5 bases, and 15 bases lay between the germline ends. Germline values: CDR1 ENHRY, CDR2 SYGVKD. CDR3 loop: CAISEKVDRQTGELFF. The CDR3 DNA is TGTGCCATCAGTGAGAAAGTGGACAGACAAACCGGGGAGCTGTTTTTT.

This clonotype was counted many times. The V call is TRBV10-3, the J call TRBJ2-7; TRBD2 agrees at 11 bases. J gave up 5 bases and V 6 bases, and 9 bases lay outside the gene matches. CDR1 and CDR2 from the germline V gene are ENHRY and SYGVKD. CDR3 length: 15 amino acids. The CDR3: CAISLLAGAGDEQYF. The CDR3 DNA sequence: TGTGCCATCAGCTTACTAGCGGGAGCAGGCGACGAGCAGTACTTC.

This clonotype was counted at least ten times. The chain carries TRBV25-1 and TRBJ1-4; TRBD1 is a possible D gene (5 bases). The germline gives CDR1 MGHDK, CDR2 SYGVNS. V lost 6 bases to trimming and J lost 5 bases, with 16 bases between them. The CDR3 is made up of 15 amino acids. CDR3 in amino acids: CASSGITGPNEKLFF. CDR3 DNA sequence: TGTGCCAGCAGCGGAATCACAGGACCGAATGAAAAACTGTTTTTT.